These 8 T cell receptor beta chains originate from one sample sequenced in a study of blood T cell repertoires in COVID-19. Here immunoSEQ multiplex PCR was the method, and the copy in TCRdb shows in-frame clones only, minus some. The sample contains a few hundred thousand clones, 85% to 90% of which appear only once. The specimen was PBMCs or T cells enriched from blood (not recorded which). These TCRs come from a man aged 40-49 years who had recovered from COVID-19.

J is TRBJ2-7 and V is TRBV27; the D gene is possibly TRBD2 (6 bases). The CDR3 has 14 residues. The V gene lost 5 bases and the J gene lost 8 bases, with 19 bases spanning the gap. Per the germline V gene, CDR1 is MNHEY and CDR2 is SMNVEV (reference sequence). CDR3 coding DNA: TGTGCCAGCAGTCCGCCCCTCCGGGCGGGGCAGCAGTACTTC. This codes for CASSPPLRAGQQYF.

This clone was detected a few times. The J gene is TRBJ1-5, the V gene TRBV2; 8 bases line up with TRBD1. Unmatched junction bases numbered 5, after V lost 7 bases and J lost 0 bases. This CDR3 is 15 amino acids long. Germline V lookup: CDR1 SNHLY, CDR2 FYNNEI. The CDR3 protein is CASKTGVISNQPQHF. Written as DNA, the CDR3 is TGTGCCAGCAAGACAGGGGTGATTAGCAATCAGCCCCAGCATTTT. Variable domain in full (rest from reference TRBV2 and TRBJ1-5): EPEVTQTPSHQVTQMGQEVILRCVPISNHLYFYWYRQILGQKVEFLVSFYNNEISEKSEIFDDQFSVERPDGSNFTLKIRSTKLEDSAMYFCASKTGVISNQPQHFGDGTRLSIL.

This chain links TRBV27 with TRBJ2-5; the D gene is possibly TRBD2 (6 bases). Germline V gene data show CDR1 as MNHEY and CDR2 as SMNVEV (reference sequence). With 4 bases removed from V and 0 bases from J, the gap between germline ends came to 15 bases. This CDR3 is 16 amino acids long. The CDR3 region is CASSSAGRSYQETQYF. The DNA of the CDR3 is TGTGCCAGCAGTTCCGCGGGACGATCGTACCAAGAGACCCAGTACTTC.

CDR3 loop: CASSRGLDRYEQYF. CDR3 DNA sequence: TGTGCCAGCAGCCGCGGACTGGACCGGTACGAGCAGTACTTC. The chain couples TRBV7-6 to TRBJ2-7, with D possibly TRBD2 on 5 matching bases. This CDR3 spans 14 amino acids. Germline V gives CDR1 SGHVS, CDR2 FNYEAQ. Trimming shortened V by 5 bases and J by 4 bases, and 15 bases separated the two germline ends.

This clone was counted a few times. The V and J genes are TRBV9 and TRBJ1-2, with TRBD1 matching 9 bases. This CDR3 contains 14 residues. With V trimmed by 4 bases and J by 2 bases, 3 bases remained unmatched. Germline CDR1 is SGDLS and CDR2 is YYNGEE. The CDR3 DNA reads TGTGCCAGCAGCCTAGGGACAGGGAACTATGGCTACACCTTC. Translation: CASSLGTGNYGYTF.

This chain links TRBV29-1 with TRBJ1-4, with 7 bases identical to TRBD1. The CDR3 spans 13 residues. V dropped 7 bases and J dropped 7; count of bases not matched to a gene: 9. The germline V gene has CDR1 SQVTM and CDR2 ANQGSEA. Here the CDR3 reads CSAISGTAEKLFF. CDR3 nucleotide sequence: TGCAGCGCTATCTCCGGGACAGCTGAAAAACTGTTTTTT.

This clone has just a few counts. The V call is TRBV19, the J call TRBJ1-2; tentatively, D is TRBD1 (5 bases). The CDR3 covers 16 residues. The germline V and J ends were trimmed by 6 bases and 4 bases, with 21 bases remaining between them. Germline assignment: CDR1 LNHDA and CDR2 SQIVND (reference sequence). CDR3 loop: CASSPPDSRASYGYTF. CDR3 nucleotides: TGTGCCAGTAGCCCACCCGACAGCCGCGCCTCCTATGGCTACACCTTC.

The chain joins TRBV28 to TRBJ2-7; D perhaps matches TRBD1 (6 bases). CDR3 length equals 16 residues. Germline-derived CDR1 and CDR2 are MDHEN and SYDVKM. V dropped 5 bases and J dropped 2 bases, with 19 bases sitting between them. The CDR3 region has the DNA TGTGCCAGCAGTCACTCATCCGGGACAACCGCCTACGAGCAGTACTTC. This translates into CASSHSSGTTAYEQYF.